Below are 18 T cell receptor beta chains sequenced from a single sample in a study of blood T cell repertoires in COVID-19. TCRdb's copy holds only in-frame clones and misses some; the assay was immunoSEQ multiplex PCR. This table has roughly 49,000 clones, about nine tenths appearing once. The material sequenced was peripheral blood. All receptors come from a man aged 50-60 years with active COVID-19.

This chain joins TRBV6-5 and TRBJ1-1; tentatively, D is TRBD1 (6 bases). Trimming removed 5 bases at V and 8 bases at J, with 21 bases between. Germline V gives CDR1 MNHEY, CDR2 SVGAGI. The CDR3 loop spans 15 amino acids. The CDR3 region has the DNA TGTGCCAGCAGTCGACGGACAGCTACTGCAGGGGAAGCTTTCTTT. Translated: CASSRRTATAGEAFF.

V gene TRBV4-2 combines with J gene TRBJ2-1, with TRBD2 matching 7 bases. This CDR3 is 14 amino acids long. In germline, CDR1 is LGHNA, CDR2 YNFKEQ. V shed 2 bases and J 9 bases; nucleotides not matched to a gene: 7. CDR3 in amino acids: CASSQPGGLIEQFF. The CDR3 coding sequence is TGTGCCAGCAGCCAACCGGGAGGTCTGATTGAGCAGTTCTTC.

The chain joins TRBV25-1 to TRBJ1-5; 7 nucleotides line up with TRBD1. The CDR3 is 12 residues long. Germline assignment: CDR1 MGHDK and CDR2 SYGVNS. The junction had 5 bases not matched to a gene; V was cut back by 9 bases and J by 6 bases. CDR3 DNA: TGTGCCAGTGGGACAGCCTCTCAGCCCCAGCATTTT. Translating gives CASGTASQPQHF.

The chain carries TRBV19 and TRBJ1-1; D possibly corresponds to TRBD1 (6 bases). Trimming took off 6 bases at V and 4 bases at J, with 12 bases between the two ends. The CDR3 sequence is 13 residues long. CDR1 and CDR2 (germline): LNHDA, SQIVND (reference sequence). The CDR3: CASSRGGGTEAFF. The CDR3 DNA reads TGTGCCAGTAGCCGAGGGGGGGGCACTGAAGCTTTCTTT.

This chain connects TRBV4-3 to TRBJ2-3; 10 nucleotides agree with TRBD1. CDR1 and CDR2 (germline): LGHNA, YSLEER. The CDR3 has 18 amino acids. With 2 bases clipped from V and 1 base from J, the junction kept 9 bases outside the gene matches. The chain's CDR3 is CASSQRGTGDIRTDTQYF. CDR3 in DNA: TGCGCCAGCAGCCAAAGGGGGACAGGGGACATTCGCACAGATACGCAGTATTTT.

The chain combines TRBV7-8 with TRBJ1-6, with TRBD1 identical over 7 bases. The CDR3 is made up of 14 amino acids. Germline CDR1 and CDR2: SGHVS and FQNEAQ. V shed 5 bases and J 6 bases; nucleotides not matched to a gene: 4. The CDR3 DNA follows: TGTGCCAGCAGCGGGACAGCAACTAATTCACCCCTCCACTTT. It is translated as CASSGTATNSPLHF.

This clone came up once. The V call is TRBV3-1 (or the pseudogene TRBV3-2), the J call TRBJ2-5; the match to TRBD2 covers 7 bases. Germline V gene sequence: CDR1 LGHDT, CDR2 YNNKEL (reference sequence). V was pared by 4 bases and J by 2 bases, with 13 bases of the junction left unmatched. This CDR3 has 17 amino acids. CDR3 amino acids: CASSPGDTAGVQETQYF. CDR3 sequence (DNA): TGTGCCAGCAGCCCCGGAGATACTGCGGGGGTACAAGAGACCCAGTACTTC.

This chain uses TRBV7-8 with TRBJ1-5, with D perhaps matching TRBD1 (5 bases). The CDR3 sequence is 17 residues long. V gave up 2 bases and J gave up 0 bases, with 14 bases separating them. Germline V gene sequence: CDR1 SGHVS, CDR2 FQNEAQ. The CDR3 sequence is CASSLTGAYISNQPQHF. CDR3 sequence (DNA): TGTGCCAGCAGCTTAACAGGTGCTTACATTAGCAATCAGCCCCAGCATTTT. Variable domain in full (rest from reference TRBV7-8 and TRBJ1-5): GAGVSQSPRYKVAKRGQDVALRCDPISGHVSLFWYQQALGQGPEFLTYFQNEAQLDKSGLPSDRFFAERPEGSVSTLKIQRTQQEDSAVYLCASSLTGAYISNQPQHFGDGTRLSIL.

The chain recombines TRBV19 with TRBJ1-5; 7 nucleotides line up with TRBD1. V lost 9 bases and J lost 4; bases outside the gene matches: 9. Per germline, CDR1 LNHDA and CDR2 SQIVND (reference sequence). CDR3 length: 14 amino acids. CDR3 bases: TGTGCCAGAGTGACAGGGCCCTTAAATCAGCCCCAGCATTTT. It codes for CARVTGPLNQPQHF.

This clone has just one count. This chain links TRBV9 with TRBJ2-3, with TRBD2 identical over 11 bases. The CDR3 extends over 17 amino acids. The germline gives CDR1 SGDLS, CDR2 YYNGEE. Trimming took 1 base from V and 0 from J; bases not matched to a gene: 4. In DNA form, the CDR3 reads TGTGCCAGCAGCGTACTAGCGGGGGGTGGTAGCACAGATACGCAGTATTTT. It encodes CASSVLAGGGSTDTQYF. Together with reference TRBV9 and TRBJ2-3, the CDR3 gives the full variable domain: DSGVTQTPKHLITATGQRVTLRCSPRSGDLSVYWYQQSLDQGLQFLIQYYNGEERAKGNILERFSAQQFPDLHSELNLSSLELGDSALYFCASSVLAGGGSTDTQYFGPGTRLTVL.

This clone was found once. The CDR3 DNA reads TGTGCCAGCAGCCGGACGGGGATCGAGCAGTACTTC. The encoded protein is CASSRTGIEQYF. The J gene is TRBJ2-7, the V gene TRBV9; D may be TRBD2 (5 bases). This CDR3 comprises 12 residues. Trimming removed 4 bases from V and 6 bases from J, with 11 bases in between. Germline lookup yields CDR1 SGDLS and CDR2 YYNGEE.

With respect to this clone: A much larger clone lies a single base off, so this may be a read error. The chain uses TRBV6-6 and TRBJ1-1; D ambiguous. Germline lookup yields CDR1 MNHNY and CDR2 SVGAGI (reference sequence). V lost 6 bases and J lost 1, with 6 bases in between. The CDR3 extends over 12 amino acids. The CDR3 nucleotides read TGTGCCAGCAGCCCGGGGAACACTGAAGCTTTCTTT. Translating it yields CASSPGNTEAFF.

In DNA form, the CDR3 reads TGTGCCAGCAGCGTAGCGACAGGGAACAATGAGCAGTTCTTC. Translating gives CASSVATGNNEQFF. V is TRBV9 and J is TRBJ2-1; 7 bases are a match to TRBD1. The V gene's germline CDR1 is SGDLS and CDR2 YYNGEE. The CDR3 sequence is 14 residues long. Trimming took 0 bases from V and 5 from J; bases not matched to a gene: 2.

This sequence joins TRBV29-1 and TRBJ2-7; tentative D call: TRBD2 (5 bases). The CDR3 spans 12 residues. V lost 7 bases, J lost 7 bases, and 17 bases lay in between. CDR1 and CDR2 (germline): SQVTM, ANQGSEA. CDR3 sequence reads: CSAQARAREQYF. The DNA of the CDR3 is TGCAGCGCTCAGGCGAGGGCCCGGGAGCAGTACTTC.

This clone appeared once. The V gene is TRBV18, the J gene TRBJ1-4; 11 bases align to TRBD1. This CDR3 contains 16 residues. The junction had 8 bases not matched to a gene; V was cut back by 3 bases and J by 8 bases. Per the germline V gene, CDR1 is KGHSH and CDR2 is LQKENI. CDR3 DNA sequence: TGTGCCAGCTCACCTACTCCGGGACAGGGGGAGGAAAAACTGTTTTTT. Its protein product is CASSPTPGQGEEKLFF.

A few counts support this clone. This chain connects TRBV19 to TRBJ1-2; 7 bases align to TRBD1. From germline, CDR1 is LNHDA and CDR2 SQIVND (reference sequence). The CDR3 consists of 13 residues. The V gene end was trimmed by 5 bases and the J gene end by 4 bases; junction bases not matched to a gene: 4. Written as DNA, the CDR3 is TGTGCCAGTAGTCCACCAGGGGGCTATGGCTACACCTTC. Its protein product is CASSPPGGYGYTF.

The chain couples TRBV5-8 to TRBJ2-4; D is perhaps TRBD2 (6 bases). There are 16 residues in the CDR3. The germline V and J ends were trimmed by 3 bases and 0 bases, with 13 bases remaining between them. Germline-derived CDR1 and CDR2 are SGHTS and YDEGEE. For the CDR3, the DNA is TGTGCCAGCAGCTCTCCTAGCGAGTTAGCCAAAAACATTCAGTACTTC. It is translated as CASSSPSELAKNIQYF. The whole variable domain, remainder taken from reference TRBV5-8 and TRBJ2-4, is EAGVTQSPTHLIKTRGQQATLRCSPISGHTSVYWYQQALGLGLQFLLWYDEGEERNRGNFPPRFSGRQFPNYSSELNVNALELEDSALYLCASSSPSELAKNIQYFGAGTRLSVL.

The chain combines TRBV5-1 with TRBJ2-1; TRBD2 matches 11 bases. V was pared by 2 bases and J by 6 bases, with 4 bases of the junction left unmatched. This CDR3 is built from 15 residues. In germline, CDR1 is SGHRS, CDR2 YFSETQ. CDR3 in amino acids: CASSFSGTSGNEQFF. In DNA, the CDR3 is TGCGCCAGCAGCTTTTCCGGGACTAGCGGCAATGAGCAGTTCTTC.